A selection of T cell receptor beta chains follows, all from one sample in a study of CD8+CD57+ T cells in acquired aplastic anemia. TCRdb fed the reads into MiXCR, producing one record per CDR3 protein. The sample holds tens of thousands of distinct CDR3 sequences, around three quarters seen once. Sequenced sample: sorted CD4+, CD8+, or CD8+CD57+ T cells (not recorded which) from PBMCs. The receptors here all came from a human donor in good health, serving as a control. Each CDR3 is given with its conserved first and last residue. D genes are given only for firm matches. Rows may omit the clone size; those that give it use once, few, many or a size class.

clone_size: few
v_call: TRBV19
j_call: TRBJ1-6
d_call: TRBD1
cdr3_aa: CASTAGTGVTPLHF
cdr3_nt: TGTGCCAGTACCGCTGGGACAGGGGTGACGCCCCTCCACTTT

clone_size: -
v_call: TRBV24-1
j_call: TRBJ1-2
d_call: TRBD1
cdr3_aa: CATSDLMDRSYTF
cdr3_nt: TGTGCCACCAGTGACCTGATGGACAGGAGCTACACCTTC

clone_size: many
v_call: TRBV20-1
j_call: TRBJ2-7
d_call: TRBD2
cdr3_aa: CSARDSLAGGREQYF
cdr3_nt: TGCAGTGCTAGAGATAGCCTAGCGGGGGGGCGCGAGCAGTACTTC

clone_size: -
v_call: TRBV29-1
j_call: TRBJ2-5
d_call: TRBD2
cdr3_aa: CSVSGTSEETQYF
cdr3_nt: TGCAGCGTTAGCGGGACTAGCGAAGAGACCCAGTACTTC

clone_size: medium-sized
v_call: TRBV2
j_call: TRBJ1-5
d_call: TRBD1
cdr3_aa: CASATGGNQPQHF
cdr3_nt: TGTGCCAGCGCGACAGGGGGCAATCAGCCCCAGCATTTT

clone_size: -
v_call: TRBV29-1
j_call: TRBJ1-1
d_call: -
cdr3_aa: CSVEEGNTEAFF
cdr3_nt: TGCAGCGTTGAGGAGGGGAACACTGAAGCTTTCTTT

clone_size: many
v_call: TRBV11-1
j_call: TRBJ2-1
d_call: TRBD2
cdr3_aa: CASSFQRSGGSDEQFF
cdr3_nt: TGTGCCAGCAGCTTTCAAAGAAGCGGGGGGAGCGATGAGCAGTTCTTC

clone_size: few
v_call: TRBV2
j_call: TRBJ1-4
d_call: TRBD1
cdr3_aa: CASSGTENEKLFF
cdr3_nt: TGTGCCAGCAGCGGGACAGAAAATGAAAAACTGTTTTTT

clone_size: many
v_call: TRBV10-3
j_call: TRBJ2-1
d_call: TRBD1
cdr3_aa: CAIGQGYNEQFF
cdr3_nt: TGTGCCATCGGACAGGGCTACAATGAGCAGTTCTTC

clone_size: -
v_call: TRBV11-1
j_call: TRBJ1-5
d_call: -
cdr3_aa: CASSLGHLSNQPQHF
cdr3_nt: TGTGCCAGCAGCTTAGGGCATCTAAGCAATCAGCCCCAGCATTTT

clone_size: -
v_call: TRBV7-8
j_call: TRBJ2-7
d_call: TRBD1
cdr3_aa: CASIGQGVVQYF
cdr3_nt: TGTGCCAGTATCGGACAGGGTGTCGTGCAGTACTTC

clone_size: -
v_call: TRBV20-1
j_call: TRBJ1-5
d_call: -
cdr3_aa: CSANRGAFNQPQHF
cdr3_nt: TGCAGTGCTAACCGGGGCGCCTTCAATCAGCCCCAGCATTTT

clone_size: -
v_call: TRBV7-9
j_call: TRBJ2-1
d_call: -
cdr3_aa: CASLVSNEQFF
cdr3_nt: TGTGCCAGCCTCGTGAGCAATGAGCAGTTCTTC

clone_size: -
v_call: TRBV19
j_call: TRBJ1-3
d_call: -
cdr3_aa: CASSGSGNTIYF
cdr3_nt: TGTGCCAGTAGTGGCTCTGGAAACACCATATATTTT

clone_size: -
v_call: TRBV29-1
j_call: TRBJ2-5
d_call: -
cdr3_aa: CSVGNRGGETQYF
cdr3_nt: TGCAGCGTTGGAAACAGGGGAGGGGAGACCCAGTACTTC

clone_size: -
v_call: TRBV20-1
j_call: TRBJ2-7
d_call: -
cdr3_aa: CSASRSASSYEQYF
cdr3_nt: TGCAGTGCTAGTCGCTCAGCGAGCTCCTACGAGCAGTACTTC

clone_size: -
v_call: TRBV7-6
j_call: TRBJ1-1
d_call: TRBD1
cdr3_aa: CASSSDRGWITEAFF
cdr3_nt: TGTGCCAGCAGCTCAGACAGGGGTTGGATCACTGAAGCTTTCTTT

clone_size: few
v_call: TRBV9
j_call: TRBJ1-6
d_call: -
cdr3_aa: CASSVTGSPNSPLHF
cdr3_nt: TGTGCCAGCAGCGTCACAGGGAGTCCTAATTCACCCCTCCACTTT

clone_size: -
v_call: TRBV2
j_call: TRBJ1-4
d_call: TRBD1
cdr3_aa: CASRGGLLGEKLFF
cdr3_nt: TGTGCCAGCAGAGGGGGCCTGCTGGGTGAAAAACTGTTTTTT

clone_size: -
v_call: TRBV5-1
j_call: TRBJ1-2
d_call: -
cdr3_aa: CASSSQPGYGYTF
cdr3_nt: TGCGCCAGCAGCTCGCAGCCGGGTTATGGCTACACCTTC

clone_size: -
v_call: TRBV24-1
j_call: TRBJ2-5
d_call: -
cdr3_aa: CATSRGTNQETQYF
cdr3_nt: TGTGCCACCAGCCGCGGGACCAACCAAGAGACCCAGTACTTC

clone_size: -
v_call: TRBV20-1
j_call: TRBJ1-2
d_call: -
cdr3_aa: CSASRYSKNYGYTF
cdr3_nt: TGCAGTGCTAGTCGGTACAGCAAAAACTATGGCTACACCTTC

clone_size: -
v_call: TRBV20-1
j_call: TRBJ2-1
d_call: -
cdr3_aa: CSATGVSYNEQFF
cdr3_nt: TGCAGTGCTACAGGGGTTTCCTACAATGAGCAGTTCTTC

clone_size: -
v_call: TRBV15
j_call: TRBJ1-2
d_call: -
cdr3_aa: CATSPQGTNGYTF
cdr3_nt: TGTGCCACCAGCCCGCAGGGGACCAATGGCTACACCTTC

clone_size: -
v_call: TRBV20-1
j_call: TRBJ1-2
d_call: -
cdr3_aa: CSARDRGYGYTF
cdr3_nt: TGCAGTGCTAGGGACAGAGGGTATGGCTACACCTTC

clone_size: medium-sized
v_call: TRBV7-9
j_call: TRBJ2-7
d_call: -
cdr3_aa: CASSPGSYEQYF
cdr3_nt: TGTGCCAGCTCACCTGGGAGTTACGAGCAGTACTTC

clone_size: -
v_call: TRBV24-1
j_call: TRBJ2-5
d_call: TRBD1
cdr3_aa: CATSDWDSEETQYF
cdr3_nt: TGTGCCACCAGTGATTGGGACAGCGAAGAGACCCAGTACTTC

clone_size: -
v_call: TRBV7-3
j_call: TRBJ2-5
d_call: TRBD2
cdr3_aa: CASSPSGRGETQYF
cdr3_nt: TGTGCCAGCAGCCCCTCCGGGAGGGGTGAGACCCAGTACTTC

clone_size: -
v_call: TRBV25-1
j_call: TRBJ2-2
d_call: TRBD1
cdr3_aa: CASRAGQGGTGELFF
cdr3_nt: TGTGCCAGCAGGGCGGGACAGGGGGGCACCGGGGAGCTGTTTTTT

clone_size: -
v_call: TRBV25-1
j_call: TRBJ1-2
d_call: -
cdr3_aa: CASSEGSPSGYTF
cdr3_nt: TGTGCCAGCAGTGAAGGGAGCCCCTCGGGCTACACCTTC

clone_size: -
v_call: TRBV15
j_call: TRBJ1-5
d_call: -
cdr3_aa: CATSSPTGGSNQPQHF
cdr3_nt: TGTGCCACCAGCAGCCCCACGGGAGGGAGTAATCAGCCCCAGCATTTT

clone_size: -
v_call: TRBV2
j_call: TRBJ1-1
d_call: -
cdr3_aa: CASRIPNTEAFF
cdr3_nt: TGTGCCAGCAGGATACCGAACACTGAAGCTTTCTTT

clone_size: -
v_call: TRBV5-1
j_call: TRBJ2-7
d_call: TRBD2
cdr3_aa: CASSLERGGPSYEQYF
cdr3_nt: TGCGCCAGCAGCTTGGAGCGCGGGGGGCCGTCCTACGAGCAGTACTTC

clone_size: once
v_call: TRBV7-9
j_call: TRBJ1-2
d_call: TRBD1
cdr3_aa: CASSLGQRSYGYTF
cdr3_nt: TGTGCCAGCAGCTTGGGACAGCGGAGCTATGGCTACACCTTC

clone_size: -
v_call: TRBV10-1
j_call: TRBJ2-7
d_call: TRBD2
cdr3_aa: CASSDSAGGSYEQYF
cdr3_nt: TGCGCCAGCAGTGACTCCGCGGGGGGGTCCTACGAGCAGTACTTC

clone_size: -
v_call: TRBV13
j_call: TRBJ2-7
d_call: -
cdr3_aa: CASSLGIDEQYF
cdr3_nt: TGTGCCAGCAGCTTAGGCATCGACGAGCAGTACTTC

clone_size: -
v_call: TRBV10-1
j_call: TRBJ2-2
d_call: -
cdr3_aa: CAIVYGGDSVGELFF
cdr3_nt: TGCGCCATAGTATACGGCGGAGATTCGGTCGGGGAGCTGTTTTTT

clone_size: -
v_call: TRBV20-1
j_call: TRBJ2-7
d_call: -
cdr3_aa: CSADYRYEQYF
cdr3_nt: TGCAGTGCCGATTACCGGTACGAGCAGTACTTC

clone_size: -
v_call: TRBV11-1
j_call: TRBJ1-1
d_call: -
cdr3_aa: CASSLDGGNTEAFF
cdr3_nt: TGTGCCAGCAGCTTAGACGGCGGGAACACTGAAGCTTTCTTT

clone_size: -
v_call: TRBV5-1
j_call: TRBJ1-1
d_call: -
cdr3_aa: CVKRLGYTEAFF
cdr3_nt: TGCGTTAAACGGCTGGGTTACACTGAAGCTTTCTTT

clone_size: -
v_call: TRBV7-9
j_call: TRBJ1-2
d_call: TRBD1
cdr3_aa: CASSLRDSGDGYTF
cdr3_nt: TGTGCCAGCAGCTTACGGGACAGTGGGGACGGCTACACCTTC

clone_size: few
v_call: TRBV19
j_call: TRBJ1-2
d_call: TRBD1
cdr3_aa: CASSHQDRDYGYTF
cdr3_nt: TGTGCCAGTAGCCACCAGGACAGGGACTATGGCTACACCTTC

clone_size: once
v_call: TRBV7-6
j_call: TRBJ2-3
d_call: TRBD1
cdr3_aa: CASSARQGGTQYF
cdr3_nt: TGTGCCAGCAGCGCCAGACAGGGCGGTACGCAGTATTTT